These 15 T cell receptor beta chains were all obtained from the same sample, sequenced in a study of shared clonotypes between healthy human individuals. Only in-frame clones appear in the TCRdb table, and some are missing; sequencing was by immunoSEQ multiplex PCR. Of a few hundred thousand clones listed, roughly 87% are singletons. Material: memory CD8+ T cells sorted from blood. The subset is: CD45RO+ cells pooled with CCR7-negative TemRA cells. The receptors were gathered from a man between 18 and 29 years old in good health.

This clone was observed many times. This sample also contains other DNA sequences that code for the same CDR3. The chain uses TRBV29-1 and TRBJ1-2; D not resolved. This CDR3 has 13 residues. Germline CDR1 reads SQVTM; CDR2 reads ANQGSEA. The ends were cut back, 3 bases at V and 0 bases at J, with 8 bases in the middle. The CDR3, as DNA: TGCAGCGTTGAGCCGATAGCTAACTATGGCTACACCTTC. This translates into CSVEPIANYGYTF.

This clone was seen many times. The chain links TRBV4-1 to TRBJ1-4; 7 positions match TRBD1. Germline V gene lookup returns CDR1 MGHRA and CDR2 YSYEKL. The V gene end was trimmed by 3 bases and the J gene end by 13 bases; junction bases not matched to a gene: 14. CDR3 size: 15 residues. The CDR3 coding sequence is TGCGCCAGCAGCCACCAACCGGGACAGTCGGTCGGACTGTTTTTT. Encoded protein: CASSHQPGQSVGLFF.

The chain employs TRBV29-1 and TRBJ2-1; tentative D call: TRBD2 (6 bases). The CDR3 sequence is 16 residues long. Trimming stripped 5 bases from V and 0 bases from J, with 17 bases between. Germline-derived CDR1 and CDR2 are SQVTM and ANQGSEA. CDR3 sequence: CSVPLEGAPSYNEQFF. In nucleotides, the CDR3 is TGCAGCGTTCCCTTGGAGGGAGCCCCCTCCTACAATGAGCAGTTCTTC.

The rearrangement links TRBV7-9 to TRBJ1-5; tentative D call: TRBD1 (6 bases). This CDR3 spans 16 amino acids. Germline loops: CDR1 SEHNR, CDR2 FQNEAQ (reference sequence). Trimming stripped 4 bases from V and 6 bases from J, with 19 bases between. As DNA, the CDR3 is TGTGCCAGCAGCTCAGGGGCAGGCCCCGAAACTCAGCCCCAGCATTTT. This codes for CASSSGAGPETQPQHF.

This clone was found a few times. This chain joins TRBV11-2 and TRBJ2-7, with TRBD2 matching 12 bases. The CDR3 has 14 residues. Germline V gives CDR1 SGHAT, CDR2 FQNNGV. Trimming cost V 5 bases and J 7 bases; bases outside gene matches: 6. The CDR3 sequence is CASSPSGRAEEQYF. The CDR3 DNA follows: TGTGCCAGCAGCCCTAGCGGGAGGGCCGAGGAGCAGTACTTC.

In nucleotides, the CDR3 is TGTGCCAGCGGGTCGACTAGCGGGGGAACAAACGAGCAGTACTTC. It specifies CASGSTSGGTNEQYF. The V gene is TRBV7-9, the J gene TRBJ2-7; 12 positions agree with TRBD2. V was clipped by 8 bases and J by 5 bases; unmatched bases: 10. Germline V CDR1 and CDR2: SEHNR, FQNEAQ (reference sequence). This CDR3 comprises 15 residues.

The chain couples TRBV10-1 to TRBJ1-1, with D unclear. Between the trimmed V and J ends, which lost 4 bases and 4 bases, there was a span of 10 bases. This CDR3 spans 13 amino acids. CDR1 is WNHNN, CDR2 SYGVQD, per germline (reference sequence). The CDR3 protein is CASSAGPSTEAFF. Written as DNA, the CDR3 is TGCGCCAGCAGTGCAGGTCCTTCCACTGAAGCTTTCTTT.

Comments on this clone: The sample has other DNA sequences that encode this CDR3 too. CDR3 coding DNA: TGTGCCAGCAGTTATGGGACAGGGGGCTACGAGCAGTACTTC. Amino acids: CASSYGTGGYEQYF. The J gene is TRBJ2-7, the V gene TRBV6-5, with 11 bases aligning to TRBD1. There are 14 residues in the CDR3. Germline V gene lookup returns CDR1 MNHEY and CDR2 SVGAGI. Trimming at V came to 3 bases and at J to 3 bases, leaving 1 base not matched to a gene.

This chain uses TRBV10-2 with TRBJ2-7, with 7 nucleotides matching TRBD1. The V gene end was trimmed by 2 bases and the J gene end by 2 bases; junction bases not matched to a gene: 9. In germline, CDR1 is WSHSY, CDR2 SAAADI. CDR3 length equals 16 residues. CDR3: CASSEAGDRKAYEQYF. The CDR3 nucleotides are TGCGCCAGCAGTGAGGCCGGGGACAGAAAGGCCTACGAGCAGTACTTC.

This chain connects TRBV11-2 to TRBJ2-7; no firm D call. Germline V lookup: CDR1 SGHAT, CDR2 FQNNGV. V was pared by 4 bases and J by 2 bases, with 9 bases between. This CDR3 is 13 amino acids long. The CDR3 loop reads CASSSPLTYEQYF. The DNA of the CDR3 is TGTGCCAGCAGCTCCCCCCTAACCTACGAGCAGTACTTC.

This chain links TRBV12-2 with TRBJ1-1; the table assigns TRBD1, which was not confirmed against the DNA. TRBV12-2 is described as a pseudogene. The CDR3 loop spans 17 amino acids. Here the CDR3 DNA reads TGTGCAAGTCGCTTCATCCGGGACAGCCACATGAACACTGAAGCTTTCTTT. It specifies CASRFIRDSHMNTEAFF.

The gene calls are TRBV28 and TRBJ1-6; no clear D gene. This CDR3 comprises 17 residues. Germline CDR1 MDHEN, CDR2 SYDVKM. V was shortened by 3 bases and J by 0 bases, with 12 bases between the two germline ends. CDR3 sequence: CASSFELVSSYNSPLHF. The CDR3 DNA follows: TGTGCCAGCAGTTTCGAACTGGTGAGCTCCTATAATTCACCCCTCCACTTT.

The rearrangement links TRBV2 to TRBJ1-4; tentatively, D is TRBD1 (5 bases). Trimming removed 6 bases from V and 6 bases from J, with 17 bases in between. This CDR3 has 15 residues. Per germline, CDR1 SNHLY and CDR2 FYNNEI. In DNA, the CDR3 is TGTGCCAGCAGCGAGGCGGGGACTCTCTATGAAAAACTGTTTTTT. Its translation is CASSEAGTLYEKLFF.

CDR3 sequence reads: CASSDWGNGYYEQYF. The CDR3 DNA reads as TGTGCCAGCAGTGATTGGGGTAATGGGTATTACGAGCAGTACTTC. The chain has TRBV6-1 and TRBJ2-7; D is unclear. This CDR3 region has 15 residues. The germline V and J ends were trimmed by 3 bases and 4 bases, with 16 bases remaining between them. CDR1 is MNHNS and CDR2 is SASEGT in the germline V gene.

The rearrangement uses TRBV11-2 and TRBJ2-1; D is uncertain. CDR3 length: 16 residues. Germline CDR1 is SGHAT and CDR2 is FQNNGV. Trimming stripped 2 bases from V and 0 bases from J, with 11 bases between. DNA for the CDR3: TGTGCCAGCAGCTTATTAGGTCCGAGCTCCTACAATGAGCAGTTCTTC. As protein: CASSLLGPSSYNEQFF.